This T cell receptor beta chain came from a study of blood T cell repertoires in COVID-19. For the study at large: There were acute and convalescent COVID-19 samples, and they came from the United States, Italy and Spain. In each case, the material was cDNA or gDNA derived from T cells, B-cell-depleted T cells, or PBMCs.

This clone has a single count. This CDR3 is 16 amino acids long. CDR1 is WSHSY, CDR2 SAAADI, per germline. Deletions cut 4 bases from V and 1 base from J, with 15 bases between. As originally analysed: The assay estimated nucleated cells by amplifying reference gene primers. TCRdb keeps only in-frame clones here, not all; method: immunoSEQ multiplex PCR. The V and J calls and clone size come from that table; D and trimming were worked out from the DNA. Here the sample spans 140,000 to 150,000 clones, around 80% being singletons. The chain combines TRBV10-2 with TRBJ2-3, with D perhaps TRBD1 (5 bases). Material: peripheral blood. The sequence derives from a human donor in a cohort sampled during active COVID-19. In nucleotides, the CDR3 is TGCGCCAGCAGTGGGATACTTCTAGGGGGCACAGATACGCAGTATTTT. Protein product: CASSGILLGGTDTQYF.